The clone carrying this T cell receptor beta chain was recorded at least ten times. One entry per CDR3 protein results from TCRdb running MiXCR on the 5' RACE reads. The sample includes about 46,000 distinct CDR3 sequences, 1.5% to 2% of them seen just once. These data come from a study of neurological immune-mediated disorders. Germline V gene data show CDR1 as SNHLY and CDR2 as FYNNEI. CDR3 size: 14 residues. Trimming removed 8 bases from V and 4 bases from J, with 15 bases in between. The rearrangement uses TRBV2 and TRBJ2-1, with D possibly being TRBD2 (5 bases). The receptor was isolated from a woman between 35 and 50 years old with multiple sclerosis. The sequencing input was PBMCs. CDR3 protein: CASCQDSFYNEQFF. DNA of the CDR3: TGTGCCAGCTGTCAGGACTCGTTTTACAATGAGCAGTTCTTC.